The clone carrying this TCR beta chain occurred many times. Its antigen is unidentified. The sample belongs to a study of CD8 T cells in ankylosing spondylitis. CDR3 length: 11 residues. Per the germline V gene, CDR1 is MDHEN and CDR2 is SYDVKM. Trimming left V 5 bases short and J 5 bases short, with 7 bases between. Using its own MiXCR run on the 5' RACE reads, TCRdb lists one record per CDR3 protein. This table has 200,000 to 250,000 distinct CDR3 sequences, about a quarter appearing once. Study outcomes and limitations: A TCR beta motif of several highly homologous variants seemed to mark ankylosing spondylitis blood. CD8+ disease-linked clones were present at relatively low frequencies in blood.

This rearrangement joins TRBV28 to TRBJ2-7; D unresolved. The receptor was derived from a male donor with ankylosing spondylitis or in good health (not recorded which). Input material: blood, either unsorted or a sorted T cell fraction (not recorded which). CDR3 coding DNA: TGTGCCAGCAGTAACCCCCACGAGCAGTACTTC. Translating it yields CASSNPHEQYF. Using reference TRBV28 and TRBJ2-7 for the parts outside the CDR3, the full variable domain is DVKVTQSSRYLVKRTGEKVFLECVQDMDHENMFWYRQDPGLGLRLIYFSYDVKMKEKGDIPEGYSVSREKKERFSLILESASTNQTSMYLCASSNPHEQYFGPGTRLTVT.